This is a list of T cell receptor beta chains from one sample in a study of shared clonotypes between healthy human individuals. Sequencing was performed with immunoSEQ multiplex PCR; in TCRdb, only in-frame clones are kept and a portion is missing. The sample holds approximately 1,000,000 clones, 70% to 85% seen once. Sequencing used memory CD4+ T cells from PBMCs. The receptors here all came from a man aged 18 to 30 in good health. Some clones in this sample may be carry-over from other donors' samples. The CDR3 runs from the conserved cysteine through the conserved F or W. A D gene is named only where the DNA matches it firmly. Only some rows state a clone size, as once, few, many or a class for expanded clones.

CDR3 DNA: TGTGCCAGCAGCTCCGGGACCACTAATGAAAAACTGTTTTTT; CDR3 protein: CASSSGTTNEKLFF; J gene: TRBJ1-4; V gene: TRBV28; clone size: -; CDR3 length: 14; D gene: -
CDR3 DNA: TGTGCCAGCAGCTACCTACTTGGGCCAACCGCCTATGGCTACACCTTC; CDR3 protein: CASSYLLGPTAYGYTF; J gene: TRBJ1-2; V gene: TRBV7-2; clone size: -; CDR3 length: 16; D gene: -
CDR3 DNA: TGCGCCAGCAGTCAACCCGGGACAGCCAGACTAGAGGTCCCCTCCGAGCAGTACTTC; CDR3 protein: CASSQPGTARLEVPSEQYF; J gene: TRBJ2-7; V gene: TRBV23-1; clone size: -; CDR3 length: 19; D gene: -
CDR3 DNA: TGTGCCAGCAGTCTACAGGGAAGGGGTGGCTACACCTTC; CDR3 protein: CASSLQGRGGYTF; J gene: TRBJ1-2; V gene: TRBV2; clone size: few; CDR3 length: 13; D gene: -
CDR3 DNA: TGTGCCAGCAGCGTGGAACTAGCGGGGGGGTCAGATACGCAGTATTTT; CDR3 protein: CASSVELAGGSDTQYF; J gene: TRBJ2-3; V gene: TRBV9; clone size: -; CDR3 length: 16; D gene: TRBD2
CDR3 DNA: TGTGCCAGCAGTGAAGGTTGGCCAGGGGAGGGAGGCTACACCTTC; CDR3 protein: CASSEGWPGEGGYTF; J gene: TRBJ1-2; V gene: TRBV2; clone size: -; CDR3 length: 15; D gene: -
CDR3 DNA: TGTGCCAGCTCACCAGGGGGACAGGGAGGAGGAAATCAGCCCCAGCATTTT; CDR3 protein: CASSPGGQGGGNQPQHF; J gene: TRBJ1-5; V gene: TRBV18; clone size: -; CDR3 length: 17; D gene: TRBD1
CDR3 DNA: TGTGCCAGCAGTGAGTGGGACAGGGGCCGCACAGATACGCAGTATTTT; CDR3 protein: CASSEWDRGRTDTQYF; J gene: TRBJ2-3; V gene: TRBV6-1; clone size: -; CDR3 length: 16; D gene: TRBD1
CDR3 DNA: TGTGCCACCAGCAGAGGGTCCACAGGGTTGTACGGAGAGACCCAGTACTTC; CDR3 protein: CATSRGSTGLYGETQYF; J gene: TRBJ2-5; V gene: TRBV15; clone size: -; CDR3 length: 17; D gene: -
CDR3 DNA: TGTGCCAGCAGAGCTAGCGGGAGCGGTACGCAGTATTTT; CDR3 protein: CASRASGSGTQYF; J gene: TRBJ2-3; V gene: TRBV2; clone size: -; CDR3 length: 13; D gene: TRBD2
CDR3 DNA: TGTGCCAGCAGCCCCCGGTTAGCGGGAGTTGGAGATACGCAGTATTTT; CDR3 protein: CASSPRLAGVGDTQYF; J gene: TRBJ2-3; V gene: TRBV5-4; clone size: many; CDR3 length: 16; D gene: TRBD2
CDR3 DNA: TGTGCCAGCAGCCAAGTCCGGGGTAGCGGGAGTGGGTCCTACAATGAGCAGTTCTTC; CDR3 protein: CASSQVRGSGSGSYNEQFF; J gene: TRBJ2-1; V gene: TRBV14; clone size: -; CDR3 length: 19; D gene: TRBD2
CDR3 DNA: TGTGCCAGCGGGGACAGGACTTATGGCTACACCTTC; CDR3 protein: CASGDRTYGYTF; J gene: TRBJ1-2; V gene: TRBV5-4; clone size: many; CDR3 length: 12; D gene: TRBD1
CDR3 DNA: TGTGCCATCAGAGTGCCCTCTGGAAACACCATATATTTT; CDR3 protein: CAIRVPSGNTIYF; J gene: TRBJ1-3; V gene: TRBV10-3; clone size: -; CDR3 length: 13; D gene: -
CDR3 DNA: TGTGCCAGCAGTTTTTCAGCGGGTCATGCAGATACGCAGTATTTT; CDR3 protein: CASSFSAGHADTQYF; J gene: TRBJ2-3; V gene: TRBV28; clone size: -; CDR3 length: 15; D gene: -
CDR3 DNA: TGTGCCCTCATGCGGCAGGGCTTAGACACCATATATTTT; CDR3 protein: CALMRQGLDTIYF; J gene: TRBJ1-3; V gene: TRBV7-9; clone size: -; CDR3 length: 13; D gene: -
CDR3 DNA: TGTGCCAGCAGTCCCGGGGGGGCCACCGAGCAGTACTTC; CDR3 protein: CASSPGGATEQYF; J gene: TRBJ2-7; V gene: TRBV6-6; clone size: -; CDR3 length: 13; D gene: TRBD2
CDR3 DNA: TGCGCCAGCCAAACGGGAGGAGGAGAGACCCAGTACTTC; CDR3 protein: CASQTGGGETQYF; J gene: TRBJ2-5; V gene: TRBV5-1; clone size: -; CDR3 length: 13; D gene: TRBD2
CDR3 DNA: TGTGCCAGTAGCCACCCACTAGCTCCCAATGAGCAGTTCTTC; CDR3 protein: CASSHPLAPNEQFF; J gene: TRBJ2-1; V gene: TRBV19; clone size: -; CDR3 length: 14; D gene: -
CDR3 DNA: TGCGCCAGCAGCCAAGTGAGGGCAGGGATAGCCAAAAACATTCAGTACTTC; CDR3 protein: CASSQVRAGIAKNIQYF; J gene: TRBJ2-4; V gene: TRBV4-1; clone size: few; CDR3 length: 17; D gene: -
CDR3 DNA: TGCGCCAGCAGCTTCGGGACAGCCTCTGGGGCCAACGTCCTGACTTTC; CDR3 protein: CASSFGTASGANVLTF; J gene: TRBJ2-6; V gene: TRBV5-1; clone size: -; CDR3 length: 16; D gene: TRBD1
CDR3 DNA: TGTGCCAGCTCACCAGTCGGGACAGGACCCTACGAGCAGTACTTC; CDR3 protein: CASSPVGTGPYEQYF; J gene: TRBJ2-7; V gene: TRBV18; clone size: -; CDR3 length: 15; D gene: TRBD1
CDR3 DNA: TGTGCCAGCAGCCAATCGTCAGGGAGCAATCAGCCCCAGCATTTT; CDR3 protein: CASSQSSGSNQPQHF; J gene: TRBJ1-5; V gene: TRBV14; clone size: few; CDR3 length: 15; D gene: -
CDR3 DNA: TGTGCCACCAGCCCTGGACAGGGTGTCAGGTCGAACTACAATGAGCAGTTCTTC; CDR3 protein: CATSPGQGVRSNYNEQFF; J gene: TRBJ2-1; V gene: TRBV2; clone size: -; CDR3 length: 18; D gene: TRBD1
CDR3 DNA: TGCGCCAGCAGCTTGGGACCAGGTAATCAAGAGACCCAGTACTTC; CDR3 protein: CASSLGPGNQETQYF; J gene: TRBJ2-5; V gene: TRBV5-1; clone size: -; CDR3 length: 15; D gene: -
CDR3 DNA: TGTGCCAGCAGCTTAGGCAGGGGCTCATATAGCAATCAGCCCCAGCATTTT; CDR3 protein: CASSLGRGSYSNQPQHF; J gene: TRBJ1-5; V gene: TRBV7-9; clone size: many; CDR3 length: 17; D gene: -
CDR3 DNA: TGCGCCAGCAGCCCTCCGGACGGCTATGGCTACACCTTC; CDR3 protein: CASSPPDGYGYTF; J gene: TRBJ1-2; V gene: TRBV5-1; clone size: -; CDR3 length: 13; D gene: -
CDR3 DNA: TGCAGCGTTGAAGAGGTGCGCACAGATACGCAGTATTTT; CDR3 protein: CSVEEVRTDTQYF; J gene: TRBJ2-3; V gene: TRBV29-1; clone size: -; CDR3 length: 13; D gene: -
CDR3 DNA: TGTGCCAGCAGCCTCCGACTAGCGGGAGGGCCGGGTGTGGAGACCCAGTACTTC; CDR3 protein: CASSLRLAGGPGVETQYF; J gene: TRBJ2-5; V gene: TRBV7-8; clone size: -; CDR3 length: 18; D gene: TRBD2
CDR3 DNA: TGTGCCAGCATCCCTAGTCAGGGGGGGAACACTGAAGCTTTCTTT; CDR3 protein: CASIPSQGGNTEAFF; J gene: TRBJ1-1; V gene: TRBV28; clone size: -; CDR3 length: 15; D gene: TRBD1
CDR3 DNA: TGTGCCAGCAGCCCCGTTCGGGAGGTTCTTTACGAGCAGTACTTC; CDR3 protein: CASSPVREVLYEQYF; J gene: TRBJ2-7; V gene: TRBV5-5; clone size: -; CDR3 length: 15; D gene: TRBD2
CDR3 DNA: TGTGCCAGCAGCTTAGGGGGGGGGCGGTCCTACAATGAGCAGTTCTTC; CDR3 protein: CASSLGGGRSYNEQFF; J gene: TRBJ2-1; V gene: TRBV7-8; clone size: once; CDR3 length: 16; D gene: -
CDR3 DNA: TGTGCCACCAGCAGAGTAAAGGAGGTGCACGAGCAGTACTTC; CDR3 protein: CATSRVKEVHEQYF; J gene: TRBJ2-7; V gene: TRBV15; clone size: -; CDR3 length: 14; D gene: -
CDR3 DNA: TGTGCCAGCAGCGGGGGACAGGAGAAGAATGGCTACACCTTC; CDR3 protein: CASSGGQEKNGYTF; J gene: TRBJ1-2; V gene: TRBV9; clone size: few; CDR3 length: 14; D gene: TRBD1
CDR3 DNA: TGTGCCAGCAGTTCTACAGGGGGGGGGAACACTGAAGCTTTCTTT; CDR3 protein: CASSSTGGGNTEAFF; J gene: TRBJ1-1; V gene: TRBV6-5; clone size: -; CDR3 length: 15; D gene: TRBD1
CDR3 DNA: TGTGCCAGCAGTCCGGAGGGCCTTTCAGAAGCTTTCTTT; CDR3 protein: CASSPEGLSEAFF; J gene: TRBJ1-1; V gene: TRBV7-3; clone size: -; CDR3 length: 13; D gene: -
CDR3 DNA: TGTGCCAGCAGCGGGTACTACGAGCAGTACTTC; CDR3 protein: CASSGYYEQYF; J gene: TRBJ2-7; V gene: TRBV6-5; clone size: -; CDR3 length: 11; D gene: -
CDR3 DNA: TGTGCCAGTAGTAGGGCCAACAGGGAATACTACGAGCAGTACTTC; CDR3 protein: CASSRANREYYEQYF; J gene: TRBJ2-7; V gene: TRBV19; clone size: -; CDR3 length: 15; D gene: -
CDR3 DNA: TGTGCCAGCAGCCCCCGACAGGTCAGGTACGAGCAGTACTTC; CDR3 protein: CASSPRQVRYEQYF; J gene: TRBJ2-7; V gene: TRBV11-2; clone size: -; CDR3 length: 14; D gene: -
CDR3 DNA: TGTGCCAGCAGCTTCCCCTTTGACTCTGGAAACACCATATATTTT; CDR3 protein: CASSFPFDSGNTIYF; J gene: TRBJ1-3; V gene: TRBV7-6; clone size: -; CDR3 length: 15; D gene: -
CDR3 DNA: TGTGCCAGCAGTCCGGGACAGGGCACTGAAGCTTTCTTT; CDR3 protein: CASSPGQGTEAFF; J gene: TRBJ1-1; V gene: TRBV28; clone size: -; CDR3 length: 13; D gene: TRBD1
CDR3 DNA: TGTGCCAGCAGTCCTGCAGGGGTCTATGGCTACACCTTC; CDR3 protein: CASSPAGVYGYTF; J gene: TRBJ1-2; V gene: TRBV28; clone size: few; CDR3 length: 13; D gene: -
CDR3 DNA: TGCGCCAGCAGCTCCCTCACCGCGTACGAGCAGTACTTC; CDR3 protein: CASSSLTAYEQYF; J gene: TRBJ2-7; V gene: TRBV5-1; clone size: -; CDR3 length: 13; D gene: -
CDR3 DNA: TGTGCCTGGACAGGGGGCCGCTATGGCTACACCTTC; CDR3 protein: CAWTGGRYGYTF; J gene: TRBJ1-2; V gene: TRBV30; clone size: -; CDR3 length: 12; D gene: TRBD1
CDR3 DNA: TGCAGTGCTAGGCGGGGGACCGAGCAGTTCTTC; CDR3 protein: CSARRGTEQFF; J gene: TRBJ2-1; V gene: TRBV20-1; clone size: -; CDR3 length: 11; D gene: TRBD2
CDR3 DNA: TGCAGCGTTGAAGTTTTACAGGGGGAGACCCAGTACTTC; CDR3 protein: CSVEVLQGETQYF; J gene: TRBJ2-5; V gene: TRBV29-1; clone size: -; CDR3 length: 13; D gene: TRBD1
CDR3 DNA: TGTGCCAGCAGCCCAGGGCTAGCGGGTCGCAGCCTCTCCTACGAGCAGTACTTC; CDR3 protein: CASSPGLAGRSLSYEQYF; J gene: TRBJ2-7; V gene: TRBV7-2; clone size: -; CDR3 length: 18; D gene: TRBD2
CDR3 DNA: TGTGCCAGCAGTTCAGGTCTTCGGGGGAGCAATCAGCCCCAGCATTTT; CDR3 protein: CASSSGLRGSNQPQHF; J gene: TRBJ1-5; V gene: TRBV27; clone size: -; CDR3 length: 16; D gene: -
CDR3 DNA: TGTGCCAGCAGCTTGGGTCCCAGGGGGCGAACGAACACCGGGGAGCTGTTTTTT; CDR3 protein: CASSLGPRGRTNTGELFF; J gene: TRBJ2-2; V gene: TRBV5-8; clone size: -; CDR3 length: 18; D gene: TRBD1
CDR3 DNA: TGTGCCAGCCTAGCGGGAGTATCCGAGCAGTACTTC; CDR3 protein: CASLAGVSEQYF; J gene: TRBJ2-7; V gene: TRBV6-1; clone size: -; CDR3 length: 12; D gene: TRBD2